This TCR beta chain was obtained from a study of blood T cells in healthy people across ages. Roughly 10 milliliters was the volume of peripheral blood drawn from each donor. Study findings and constraints: Per million T cells, TCR beta diversity dropped roughly linearly as age increased. PBMCs left unsorted prevented a conclusive naive versus antigen-experienced comparison.

Alongside a J-beta primer mix, a sample-barcoded 5' primer served in a second PCR lasting about 6 to 12 cycles. Every cDNA was tagged by a template-switch adaptor with 12 random nucleotides. One entry per CDR3 protein, called by TCRdb with MiXCR from the 5' RACE reads. The table records some 1,800,000 distinct CDR3 sequences, roughly two fifths of them present only once. Details on this clonotype: Its matching antigen is unknown.

Germline V gene data show CDR1 as SGHRS and CDR2 as YFSETQ. V gave up 0 bases and J gave up 0 bases, with 11 bases separating them. The CDR3 runs 16 residues. The sequence derives from a human donor in good health. The sequenced material came from blood. The chain combines TRBV5-1 with TRBJ2-3; D is unclear. As DNA, the CDR3 is TGCGCCAGCAGCTTGGGAGTTACCCCTAGCACAGATACGCAGTATTTT. Amino acids: CASSLGVTPSTDTQYF.